These T cell receptor beta chains were read from a single sample in a study of identical twins. One entry per CDR3 protein results from TCRdb running MiXCR on the 5' RACE reads. The profile shows 420,000 or so distinct CDR3 sequences, about a fifth of them singletons. Input material: naive T cells sorted from blood. The receptors stem from a man between 45 and 60 years old in good health. Each CDR3 is given with its conserved first and last residue. D genes are given only for firm matches. Size is stated for part of the rows, as once, few or many counts, or as a class when the clone is expanded.

clone_size	cdr3_length	d_call	v_call	j_call	cdr3_nt	cdr3_aa
-	13	TRBD2	TRBV29-1	TRBJ2-5	TGCAGCGTTGGCGGGGGGTTGAAAGAGACCCAGTACTTC	CSVGGGLKETQYF
-	17	-	TRBV6-2/TRBV6-3	TRBJ1-3	TGTGCCAGCAGTTACGTGACAGCGCGACCCTCTGGAAACACCATATATTTT	CASSYVTARPSGNTIYF
few	14	-	TRBV6-1	TRBJ1-4	TGTGCCAGCAGTGCTACAGCGCATAATGAAAAACTGTTTTTT	CASSATAHNEKLFF
many	15	-	TRBV20-1	TRBJ2-7	TGCAGTGCTAGAGGACCTGGGGGACGTTTCTACGAGCAGTACTTC	CSARGPGGRFYEQYF
few	12	-	TRBV6-1	TRBJ1-1	TGTGCCAGCGAAAGCCGTAACACTGAAGCTTTCTTT	CASESRNTEAFF
-	14	-	TRBV12-3/TRBV12-4	TRBJ1-6	TGTGCCAGCAGTTTAGACGGGTGGAATTCACCCCTCCACTTT	CASSLDGWNSPLHF
-	14	TRBD2	TRBV12-3/TRBV12-4	TRBJ2-3	TGTGCCAGCGGGTATAGCGGGACGACAGATACGCAGTATTTT	CASGYSGTTDTQYF
-	16	TRBD1	TRBV14	TRBJ1-1	TGTGCCAGCAGCCATTTAAACAGGGGACTGAACACTGAAGCTTTCTTT	CASSHLNRGLNTEAFF
-	14	-	TRBV14	TRBJ1-6	TGTGCCAGCAGCCAAGAGGCCAGGCATTCACCCCTCCACTTT	CASSQEARHSPLHF
few	16	TRBD2	TRBV15	TRBJ2-7	TGTGCCACCAGCAAGGTGCAGGGGACTAGTCACGCCGAGCAGTACTTC	CATSKVQGTSHAEQYF
few	15	-	TRBV15	TRBJ2-1	TGTGCCACCAGCAGAGATGTGGGGGTTTGGAATGAGCAGTTCTTC	CATSRDVGVWNEQFF
many	13	-	TRBV4-3	TRBJ2-7	TGCGCCAGCAGCCAGGGGGGAACCTACGAGCAGTACTTC	CASSQGGTYEQYF
many	15	TRBD1	TRBV18	TRBJ2-7	TGTGCCAGCTCACAGGGGACAGGGGGCCACTACGAGCAGTACTTC	CASSQGTGGHYEQYF
many	15	-	TRBV5-5	TRBJ2-2	TGTGCCAGCAGCTTTTCGGATTCGAACACCGGGGAGCTGTTTTTT	CASSFSDSNTGELFF
few	17	TRBD1	TRBV7-9	TRBJ1-2	TGTGCCAGCAGCTTATCGGTCACCGGGACAGGGGGCCATGGCTACACCTTC	CASSLSVTGTGGHGYTF
many	14	TRBD1	TRBV18	TRBJ2-5	TGTGCCAGCTCGGGGACAGGTACTAAAGAGACCCAGTACTTC	CASSGTGTKETQYF
many	18	TRBD2	TRBV5-6	TRBJ2-1	TGTGCCAGCAGCAGGGGACTAGCGGGAGAAGCCGGGTTCGATGAGCAGTTCTTC	CASSRGLAGEAGFDEQFF
-	15	-	TRBV7-2	TRBJ1-5	TGTGCCAGCAGCTCCCGGGCTTATAGCAATCAGCCCCAGCATTTT	CASSSRAYSNQPQHF
few	15	TRBD1	TRBV5-6	TRBJ2-2	TGTGCCAGCAGCTTCGGACAGGGGGCGCGCGGGGAGCTGTTTTTT	CASSFGQGARGELFF
few	15	-	TRBV4-1	TRBJ2-1	TGCGCCAGCAGCCAAGGGACCCAGATGGGCAATGAGCAGTTCTTC	CASSQGTQMGNEQFF
-	13	TRBD2	TRBV20-1	TRBJ2-5	TGCAGTGCTAGGGTGGATAGCGGGGAGACCCAGTACTTC	CSARVDSGETQYF
-	15	-	TRBV4-2	TRBJ2-3	TGTGCCAGCAGCCAAGGGACAGTTTACACAGATACGCAGTATTTT	CASSQGTVYTDTQYF
-	15	-	TRBV7-9	TRBJ2-7	TGTGCCAGCAGCTTAACCAACAGGGTTCCCTACGAGCAGTACTTC	CASSLTNRVPYEQYF
-	15	TRBD1	TRBV6-5	TRBJ2-7	TGTGCCAGCAGTTTTGGGACAGGGAGCATCTACGAGCAGTACTTC	CASSFGTGSIYEQYF
few	15	-	TRBV6-2/TRBV6-3	TRBJ2-7	TGTGCCAGCTCACTAAGGGGGTCGAGCTCCTACGAGCAGTACTTC	CASSLRGSSSYEQYF
-	14	-	TRBV23-1	TRBJ2-2	TGCGCCAGCATACGGGGGCCGTACACCGGGGAGCTGTTTTTT	CASIRGPYTGELFF
many	14	-	TRBV4-1	TRBJ1-4	TGCGCCAGCAGCCTCGGGACTTCAAATGAAAAACTGTTTTTT	CASSLGTSNEKLFF
-	15	-	TRBV12-3/TRBV12-4	TRBJ1-3	TGTGCCAGCAGTTTTTACCAGAACTCTGGAAACACCATATATTTT	CASSFYQNSGNTIYF
-	15	-	TRBV12-3/TRBV12-4	TRBJ1-5	TGTGCCAGCAGTCCATCGGCTAGTAACAATCAGCCCCAGCATTTT	CASSPSASNNQPQHF
-	13	TRBD1	TRBV7-9	TRBJ2-7	TGTGCCAGCAGTTCACAGGGGGCTGGTGAGCAGTACTTC	CASSSQGAGEQYF
many	14	TRBD1	TRBV29-1	TRBJ1-2	TGCAGCGCCGAGGTATGGGACAGGGGTCATGGCTACACCTTC	CSAEVWDRGHGYTF
few	11	-	TRBV20-1	TRBJ2-7	TGCAGTGCTAGGCGGAGAGGGGATGAGCACTTC	CSARRRGDEHF
few	15	-	TRBV5-1	TRBJ2-1	TGCGCCAGCAGCTTTATGCGGACCCCATACAATGAGCAGTTCTTC	CASSFMRTPYNEQFF
once	15	TRBD2	TRBV6-1	TRBJ2-7	TGTGCCAGCATTCGACTAGCGGGGGGCTCCTACGAGCAGTACTTC	CASIRLAGGSYEQYF